This is a list of T cell receptor beta chains from one sample in a study of shared clonotypes between healthy human individuals. The protocol was immunoSEQ multiplex PCR, while the TCRdb copy is restricted to in-frame clones and leaves out a portion. The table shows about 1.1 million clones, with around 77% occurring only once. Sequencing was carried out using memory CD4+ T cells from PBMCs. These receptors were obtained from a man younger than 30 in good health. Some clones in this sample may be carry-over from other donors' samples. The CDR3 runs from the conserved cysteine through the conserved F or W. The D gene is left open where the match is weak. Size is omitted from some rows. Given values are once, few, many or a class for expanded clones.

v_call: TRBV6-5; j_call: TRBJ2-7; clone_size: -; d_call: TRBD1; cdr3_aa: CASSQGAREQYF; cdr3_nt: TGTGCCAGCAGCCAGGGGGCGCGGGAGCAGTACTTC
v_call: TRBV5-8; j_call: TRBJ1-2; clone_size: -; d_call: -; cdr3_aa: CASSLWGAHYGYTF; cdr3_nt: TGTGCCAGCAGCTTGTGGGGGGCCCACTATGGCTACACCTTC
v_call: TRBV5-1; j_call: TRBJ2-3; clone_size: -; d_call: TRBD2; cdr3_aa: CASSSGQGAGGSTDTQYF; cdr3_nt: TGCGCCAGCAGCTCCGGACAGGGAGCGGGAGGGAGCACAGATACGCAGTATTTT
v_call: TRBV5-1; j_call: TRBJ2-2; clone_size: few; d_call: TRBD1; cdr3_aa: CASNTGTENTGELFF; cdr3_nt: TGCGCCAGCAACACCGGGACAGAAAACACCGGGGAGCTGTTTTTT
v_call: TRBV11-2; j_call: TRBJ2-2; clone_size: -; d_call: -; cdr3_aa: CASSPGIAGELFF; cdr3_nt: TGTGCCAGCAGCCCGGGTATCGCCGGGGAGCTGTTTTTT
v_call: TRBV11-3; j_call: TRBJ2-1; clone_size: -; d_call: -; cdr3_aa: CASSQVSSYNEQFF; cdr3_nt: TGTGCCAGCAGCCAGGTGAGCTCCTACAATGAGCAGTTCTTC
v_call: TRBV11-2; j_call: TRBJ2-5; clone_size: -; d_call: TRBD1; cdr3_aa: CASRRPGTGKETQYF; cdr3_nt: TGTGCCAGCAGGCGTCCCGGGACAGGGAAAGAGACCCAGTACTTC
v_call: TRBV6-1; j_call: TRBJ2-7; clone_size: -; d_call: -; cdr3_aa: CASSTTGSTYEQYF; cdr3_nt: TGTGCCAGCAGTACAACGGGGTCCACCTACGAGCAGTACTTC
v_call: TRBV11-2; j_call: TRBJ1-1; clone_size: -; d_call: TRBD1; cdr3_aa: CASSLRQGANTEAFF; cdr3_nt: TGTGCCAGCAGCTTAAGACAGGGGGCGAACACTGAAGCTTTCTTT
v_call: TRBV9; j_call: TRBJ2-1; clone_size: once; d_call: -; cdr3_aa: CASSHPSSYNEQFF; cdr3_nt: TGTGCCAGCAGTCACCCTAGCTCCTACAATGAGCAGTTCTTC
v_call: TRBV7-7; j_call: TRBJ2-2; clone_size: -; d_call: -; cdr3_aa: CASSLGVRDWNTGELFF; cdr3_nt: TGTGCTAGCAGCTTAGGTGTTAGAGACTGGAACACCGGGGAGCTGTTTTTT
v_call: TRBV4-2; j_call: TRBJ1-1; clone_size: once; d_call: -; cdr3_aa: CASSRVWGQGTEAFF; cdr3_nt: TGTGCCAGCAGCCGAGTCTGGGGGCAGGGCACTGAAGCTTTCTTT
v_call: TRBV5-1; j_call: TRBJ2-7; clone_size: -; d_call: TRBD1; cdr3_aa: CASSPGDRDSYEQYF; cdr3_nt: TGCGCCAGCAGTCCCGGGGACAGGGACTCCTACGAGCAGTACTTC
v_call: TRBV15; j_call: TRBJ2-1; clone_size: -; d_call: -; cdr3_aa: CATSRAREGFNEQFF; cdr3_nt: TGTGCCACCAGCAGAGCGCGAGAGGGTTTCAATGAGCAGTTCTTC
v_call: TRBV10-1; j_call: TRBJ2-7; clone_size: -; d_call: -; cdr3_aa: CASSESGQGWTSDYYEQYF; cdr3_nt: TGCGCCAGCAGTGAGTCAGGACAGGGGTGGACTAGCGACTACTACGAGCAGTACTTC
v_call: TRBV25-1; j_call: TRBJ2-1; clone_size: -; d_call: -; cdr3_aa: CASSPEYNEQFF; cdr3_nt: TGTGCCAGCAGCCCTGAATACAATGAGCAGTTCTTC
v_call: TRBV6-1; j_call: TRBJ1-3; clone_size: -; d_call: -; cdr3_aa: CASRASGNTIYF; cdr3_nt: TGTGCCAGCAGGGCATCTGGAAACACCATATATTTT
v_call: TRBV7-3; j_call: TRBJ1-3; clone_size: -; d_call: -; cdr3_aa: CASSDGQSSGNTIYF; cdr3_nt: TGTGCCAGCAGCGACGGACAGAGCTCTGGAAACACCATATATTTT
v_call: TRBV18; j_call: TRBJ1-4; clone_size: -; d_call: -; cdr3_aa: CASSLREATNEKLFF; cdr3_nt: TGTGCCAGCTCACTCCGTGAGGCAACTAATGAAAAACTGTTTTTT
v_call: TRBV4-1; j_call: TRBJ1-5; clone_size: many; d_call: -; cdr3_aa: CASSQEGANSNQPQHF; cdr3_nt: TGCGCCAGCAGCCAAGAAGGGGCTAATAGCAATCAGCCCCAGCATTTT
v_call: TRBV7-9; j_call: TRBJ2-1; clone_size: -; d_call: -; cdr3_aa: CASSPLGGSSYNEQFF; cdr3_nt: TGTGCCAGCAGCCCCTTAGGCGGTAGCTCCTACAATGAGCAGTTCTTC
v_call: TRBV29-1; j_call: TRBJ2-3; clone_size: once; d_call: TRBD2; cdr3_aa: CSVGTSGGRDDTQYF; cdr3_nt: TGCAGCGTGGGGACTAGCGGGGGGCGTGACGATACGCAGTATTTT
v_call: TRBV30; j_call: TRBJ2-5; clone_size: -; d_call: -; cdr3_aa: CAWSHPQETQYF; cdr3_nt: TGTGCCTGGAGCCACCCACAAGAGACCCAGTACTTC
v_call: TRBV28; j_call: TRBJ1-2; clone_size: -; d_call: -; cdr3_aa: CAIQVPVNGYTF; cdr3_nt: TGTGCCATCCAAGTCCCAGTCAATGGCTACACCTTC
v_call: TRBV28; j_call: TRBJ1-6; clone_size: -; d_call: TRBD1; cdr3_aa: CASRGQGTYNSPLHF; cdr3_nt: TGTGCCAGCAGGGGACAGGGGACCTATAATTCACCCCTCCACTTT
v_call: TRBV18; j_call: TRBJ2-7; clone_size: few; d_call: -; cdr3_aa: CASSPDRHSYEQYF; cdr3_nt: TGTGCCAGCTCACCCGACAGGCACTCCTACGAGCAGTACTTC
v_call: TRBV7-9; j_call: TRBJ2-2; clone_size: -; d_call: -; cdr3_aa: CAGFTGVAGELFF; cdr3_nt: TGTGCCGGGTTCACTGGGGTTGCCGGGGAGCTGTTTTTT
v_call: TRBV7-9; j_call: TRBJ2-7; clone_size: -; d_call: -; cdr3_aa: CASSLAGGYEQYF; cdr3_nt: TGTGCCAGCAGCTTAGCGGGGGGCTACGAGCAGTACTTC
v_call: TRBV5-1; j_call: TRBJ2-1; clone_size: -; d_call: TRBD1; cdr3_aa: CASFNGTGGFSTYNEQFF; cdr3_nt: TGCGCCAGCTTTAACGGGACAGGGGGTTTTAGTACCTACAATGAGCAGTTCTTC
v_call: TRBV10-3; j_call: TRBJ1-5; clone_size: -; d_call: -; cdr3_aa: CAISGGGDSNQPQHF; cdr3_nt: TGTGCCATCAGTGGGGGGGGTGATAGCAATCAGCCCCAGCATTTT
v_call: TRBV6-5; j_call: TRBJ1-2; clone_size: few; d_call: TRBD1; cdr3_aa: CASTRRGRVDYGYTF; cdr3_nt: TGTGCCAGCACCCGCAGGGGGCGGGTAGACTATGGCTACACCTTC
v_call: TRBV25-1; j_call: TRBJ2-5; clone_size: many; d_call: -; cdr3_aa: CASTAGETQYF; cdr3_nt: TGTGCCAGCACGGCGGGGGAGACCCAGTACTTC
v_call: TRBV5-1; j_call: TRBJ1-5; clone_size: -; d_call: -; cdr3_aa: CASSLAGGDNQPQHF; cdr3_nt: TGCGCCAGCAGCTTGGCCGGGGGTGACAATCAGCCCCAGCATTTT
v_call: TRBV30; j_call: TRBJ2-4; clone_size: -; d_call: -; cdr3_aa: CAWSPQSGIQYF; cdr3_nt: TGTGCCTGGAGTCCCCAGTCCGGCATTCAGTACTTC
v_call: TRBV25-1; j_call: TRBJ1-1; clone_size: -; d_call: -; cdr3_aa: CASSVGGVITEAFF; cdr3_nt: TGTGCCAGCAGTGTGGGGGGCGTGATCACTGAAGCTTTCTTT
v_call: TRBV4-2; j_call: TRBJ1-1; clone_size: once; d_call: -; cdr3_aa: CASSQDRGLNTEAFF; cdr3_nt: TGTGCCAGCAGCCAAGACCGGGGCTTGAACACTGAAGCTTTCTTT
v_call: TRBV14; j_call: TRBJ2-1; clone_size: few; d_call: -; cdr3_aa: CASSHPDAHSYNEQFF; cdr3_nt: TGTGCCAGCAGCCACCCCGACGCCCACTCCTACAATGAGCAGTTCTTC
v_call: TRBV30; j_call: TRBJ2-5; clone_size: few; d_call: -; cdr3_aa: CAWSRGQETQYF; cdr3_nt: TGTGCCTGGAGCCGGGGACAAGAGACCCAGTACTTC
v_call: TRBV9; j_call: TRBJ2-5; clone_size: once; d_call: -; cdr3_aa: CASSAGPAAQEYF; cdr3_nt: TGTGCCAGCAGCGCGGGACCAGCGGCTCAAGAGTACTTC
v_call: TRBV7-8; j_call: TRBJ2-1; clone_size: -; d_call: TRBD2; cdr3_aa: CASSYSGSSYNEQFF; cdr3_nt: TGTGCCAGCAGCTATAGCGGGAGCTCCTACAATGAGCAGTTCTTC
v_call: TRBV2; j_call: TRBJ1-1; clone_size: -; d_call: -; cdr3_aa: CASSEQGQLYTEAFF; cdr3_nt: TGTGCCAGCAGTGAACAGGGCCAGCTTTACACTGAAGCTTTCTTT
v_call: TRBV5-1; j_call: TRBJ1-2; clone_size: -; d_call: TRBD1; cdr3_aa: CASSMGQANYGYTF; cdr3_nt: TGCGCCAGCAGCATGGGACAGGCTAACTATGGCTACACCTTC
v_call: TRBV5-6; j_call: TRBJ1-2; clone_size: -; d_call: TRBD1; cdr3_aa: CASSQTGGGSYGYTF; cdr3_nt: TGTGCCAGCAGCCAAACAGGGGGCGGGAGCTATGGCTACACCTTC
v_call: TRBV5-1; j_call: TRBJ2-1; clone_size: few; d_call: TRBD2; cdr3_aa: CASSLVPSGSKYNEQFF; cdr3_nt: TGCGCCAGCAGCTTGGTGCCTAGCGGGAGTAAATACAATGAGCAGTTCTTC
v_call: TRBV28; j_call: TRBJ2-4; clone_size: -; d_call: TRBD1; cdr3_aa: CASRRTLQGAQYF; cdr3_nt: TGTGCCAGCAGACGAACTCTACAGGGGGCGCAGTACTTC
v_call: TRBV7-3; j_call: TRBJ2-1; clone_size: few; d_call: -; cdr3_aa: CASSLGRVSTRNEQFF; cdr3_nt: TGTGCCAGCAGCTTAGGTCGGGTATCTACCAGGAATGAGCAGTTCTTC
v_call: TRBV11-3; j_call: TRBJ1-1; clone_size: -; d_call: TRBD1; cdr3_aa: CASSAGQGRNTEAFF; cdr3_nt: TGTGCCAGCAGCGCGGGACAGGGGAGGAACACTGAAGCTTTCTTT
v_call: TRBV7-9; j_call: TRBJ1-5; clone_size: -; d_call: TRBD1; cdr3_aa: CASSPGQANQPQHF; cdr3_nt: TGTGCCAGCAGCCCCGGACAGGCGAATCAGCCCCAGCATTTT
v_call: TRBV28; j_call: TRBJ2-1; clone_size: few; d_call: TRBD1; cdr3_aa: CASSSGGDNYNEQFF; cdr3_nt: TGTGCCAGCAGTTCAGGGGGTGACAACTACAATGAGCAGTTCTTC
v_call: TRBV9; j_call: TRBJ2-7; clone_size: few; d_call: -; cdr3_aa: CASSVNSGRREQYF; cdr3_nt: TGTGCCAGCAGCGTTAACTCAGGGAGGCGCGAGCAGTACTTC
v_call: TRBV7-9; j_call: TRBJ2-6; clone_size: -; d_call: -; cdr3_aa: CASSQDLGSGANVLTF; cdr3_nt: TGTGCCAGCAGCCAAGATCTAGGGAGCGGGGCCAACGTCCTGACTTTC
v_call: TRBV7-9; j_call: TRBJ2-5; clone_size: -; d_call: -; cdr3_aa: CASSFKGLWGTQYF; cdr3_nt: TGTGCCAGCAGCTTTAAGGGGCTTTGGGGGACCCAGTACTTC
v_call: TRBV10-3; j_call: TRBJ2-4; clone_size: -; d_call: TRBD2; cdr3_aa: CATSGTTVTDIQYF; cdr3_nt: TGTGCCACCTCAGGGACTACCGTGACGGACATTCAGTACTTC
v_call: TRBV4-2; j_call: TRBJ2-7; clone_size: -; d_call: TRBD1; cdr3_aa: CASSQRQGYEQYF; cdr3_nt: TGTGCCAGCAGCCAACGACAGGGATACGAGCAGTACTTC
v_call: TRBV7-6; j_call: TRBJ2-7; clone_size: -; d_call: TRBD2; cdr3_aa: CASSLQTAGEITYEQYF; cdr3_nt: TGTGCCAGCAGCTTACAAACCGCGGGAGAGATAACCTACGAGCAGTACTTC
v_call: TRBV11-3; j_call: TRBJ2-3; clone_size: -; d_call: TRBD1; cdr3_aa: CASSLEGGPTDTQYF; cdr3_nt: TGTGCCAGCAGCTTAGAAGGGGGCCCCACAGATACGCAGTATTTT
v_call: TRBV30; j_call: TRBJ2-4; clone_size: -; d_call: -; cdr3_aa: CALRLRRDGQNIQYF; cdr3_nt: TGTGCCTTAAGATTAAGGAGGGACGGACAAAACATTCAGTACTTC
v_call: TRBV5-1; j_call: TRBJ2-1; clone_size: -; d_call: TRBD2; cdr3_aa: CASSLTTSGRGDNEQFF; cdr3_nt: TGCGCCAGCAGCTTGACGACTAGCGGGAGAGGGGACAATGAGCAGTTCTTC
v_call: TRBV6-6; j_call: TRBJ1-2; clone_size: -; d_call: TRBD1; cdr3_aa: CASSIRDSGYTF; cdr3_nt: TGTGCCAGCAGTATACGGGACAGTGGCTACACCTTC